These 26 T cell receptor beta chains came from one sample sequenced in a study of T cells expressing NK-cell markers. TCRdb derives one entry per CDR3 protein from the 5' RACE reads, leaving out DNA. The sample has a few hundred thousand distinct CDR3 sequences; the top ten hold about 5.2%. The sequencing input was blood T cells: a sorted CD56 or NKG2C T cell subset, CD4+ or CD8+ T cells, or bulk PBMC T cells (not recorded which). The receptor set was obtained from a man aged 18 to 69 in good health.

V is TRBV18 and J is TRBJ2-7; the TRBD1 assignment by TCRdb is unverifiable without DNA. The CDR3 totals 16 residues. Germline CDR1 reads KGHSH; CDR2 reads LQKENI. This CDR3 reads CASSPQGQGARSEQYF.

The CDR3 region is CSASQGGGFGEQFF. This chain connects TRBV20-1 to TRBJ2-1; TCRdb calls TRBD1, which cannot be checked without DNA. CDR3 size: 14 residues. Looked up from germline, CDR1 is DFQATT and CDR2 is SNEGSKA (reference sequence).

The chain uses TRBV29-1 and TRBJ1-2; TCRdb reports TRBD1, a call that lacks DNA to check it against. The CDR3 length is 12 residues. Germline CDR1 SQVTM, CDR2 ANQGSEA. The CDR3 loop reads CSVLTDRYGYTF. Based on the CDR3 plus reference TRBV29-1 and TRBJ1-2, the full variable domain is SAVISQKPSRDICQRGTSLTIQCQVDSQVTMMFWYRQQPGQSLTLIATANQGSEATYESGFVIDKFPISRPNLTFSTLTVSNMSPEDSSIYLCSVLTDRYGYTFGSGTRLTVV.

The chain recombines TRBV5-1 with TRBJ1-1. This CDR3 spans 13 amino acids. CDR1 and CDR2 from the germline V gene are SGHRS and YFSETQ. The CDR3 sequence is CASSLEGNTEAFF.

V usage is TRBV7-9 and J usage is TRBJ1-5; no DNA is available, so the TRBD1 call from TCRdb remains unchecked. This CDR3 is 15 amino acids long. Looked up from germline, CDR1 is SEHNR and CDR2 is FQNEAQ (reference sequence). The CDR3 here is CASSRQGTSNQPQHF. The entire variable domain, with the rest obtained from reference TRBV7-9 and TRBJ1-5, is as follows: DTGVSQNPRHKITKRGQNVTFRCDPISEHNRLYWYRQTLGQGPEFLTYFQNEAQLEKSRLLSDRFSAERPKGSFSTLEIQRTEQGDSAMYLCASSRQGTSNQPQHFGDGTRLSIL.

The V and J genes are TRBV9 and TRBJ1-2; absent DNA, TCRdb's TRBD1 call cannot be checked. There are 17 residues in the CDR3. CDR1 and CDR2 from the germline V gene are SGDLS and YYNGEE. CDR3 sequence reads: CASSASQGQGGRKGYTF.

This chain connects TRBV6-2 or TRBV6-3 to TRBJ2-1; as DNA is missing, the TRBD1 call by TCRdb cannot be tested. This CDR3 region has 15 residues. Germline assignment: CDR1 MNHEY and CDR2 SVGEGT. The chain's CDR3 is CASTQQDRTYNEQFF.

CDR3 in amino acids: CASSFGLAGGRSTGELFF. The rearrangement joins TRBV5-1 to TRBJ2-2; TCRdb selects TRBD2, and the lack of DNA leaves this call unchecked. CDR1 SGHRS and CDR2 YFSETQ come from the germline V gene. This CDR3 comprises 18 residues.

The chain has TRBV5-4 and TRBJ2-1; the TCRdb call, TRBD1, lacks DNA for checking. Germline CDR1 and CDR2: SGHNT and YYREEE (reference sequence). The length of the CDR3 is 17 residues. The CDR3 spells CASSWAPGTGSYNEQFF.

This sequence joins TRBV7-2 and TRBJ2-2; the D gene TCRdb calls, TRBD2, cannot be checked with no DNA. The CDR3 loop spans 15 amino acids. Looked up from germline, CDR1 is SGHTA and CDR2 is FQGNSA. The CDR3 protein is CASSLTSWSTGELFF. Complete variable domain (other parts from reference TRBV7-2 and TRBJ2-2): GAGVSQSPSNKVTEKGKDVELRCDPISGHTALYWYRQSLGQGLEFLIYFQGNSAPDKSGLPSDRFSAERTGGSVSTLTIQRTQQEDSAVYLCASSLTSWSTGELFFGEGSRLTVL.

V gene TRBV7-6 combines with J gene TRBJ2-1; the D call from TCRdb, TRBD2, cannot be confirmed without DNA. Germline lookup yields CDR1 SGHVS and CDR2 FNYEAQ. This CDR3 contains 15 residues. CDR3 residues: CASSRGGSSYNEQFF.

The chain has TRBV27 and TRBJ2-6. The CDR3 length is 16 residues. CDR1 and CDR2 from the germline V gene are MNHEY and SMNVEV (reference sequence). The CDR3 reads CASSLSRTVEANVLTF.

The genes are TRBV20-1 and TRBJ2-3; TCRdb calls TRBD2, which cannot be checked without DNA. Germline V gives CDR1 DFQATT, CDR2 SNEGSKA (reference sequence). The CDR3 spans 14 residues. This chain's CDR3 is CSARDGGITDTQYF.

CDR3 loop: CASRKGDRGGYEQYF. The gene calls are TRBV6-1 and TRBJ2-7; TCRdb names TRBD1, which stays unverified in the absence of DNA. Looked up from germline, CDR1 is MNHNS and CDR2 is SASEGT. CDR3 length equals 15 residues.

This chain uses TRBV6-1 with TRBJ1-4; no DNA is available, so the TRBD1 call from TCRdb remains unchecked. CDR3 size: 16 residues. The germline CDR1 and CDR2 sequences are MNHNS and SASEGT. CDR3 sequence reads: CASSNYRGGFVEKLFF.

The chain has TRBV20-1 and TRBJ2-2; TCRdb's D call, TRBD2, is unchecked because there is no DNA. The CDR3 has 16 residues. Germline V gene lookup returns CDR1 DFQATT and CDR2 SNEGSKA (reference sequence). CDR3: CSARDTSGGDTGELFF.

This rearrangement joins TRBV20-1 to TRBJ1-4; TCRdb lists TRBD1, though no DNA is available to test this call. Looked up from germline, CDR1 is DFQATT and CDR2 is SNEGSKA (reference sequence). The CDR3 is 15 amino acids. This chain's CDR3 is CSATGVASDPEKLFF.

The V and J genes are TRBV7-2 and TRBJ2-1; TCRdb designates TRBD2, a call that cannot be tested without DNA. The germline gives CDR1 SGHTA, CDR2 FQGNSA. The CDR3 length is 16 residues. The CDR3: CASSSYQGRLYNEQFF.

The J gene is TRBJ2-7, the V gene TRBV5-1. Germline-derived CDR1 and CDR2 are SGHRS and YFSETQ. CDR3 length: 15 amino acids. Here the CDR3 reads CASSLTREISYEQYF.

The rearrangement uses TRBV6-5 and TRBJ1-2. Germline V gives CDR1 MNHEY, CDR2 SVGAGI. The CDR3 is made up of 16 amino acids. The CDR3 here is CASSYSIGLRNYGYTF.

The rearrangement joins TRBV5-1 to TRBJ1-6. Germline CDR1 reads SGHRS; CDR2 reads YFSETQ. The CDR3 extends over 16 amino acids. The CDR3 region is CASSLVGSAYNSPLHF. Variable domain in full (rest from reference TRBV5-1 and TRBJ1-6): KAGVTQTPRYLIKTRGQQVTLSCSPISGHRSVSWYQQTPGQGLQFLFEYFSETQRNKGNFPGRFSGRQFSNSRSEMNVSTLELGDSALYLCASSLVGSAYNSPLHFGNGTRLTVT.

This chain connects TRBV7-9 to TRBJ2-3; the TRBD2 assignment by TCRdb is unverifiable without DNA. CDR3 length: 15 residues. CDR1 and CDR2 from the germline V gene are SEHNR and FQNEAQ (reference sequence). The CDR3 sequence is CASSTATSGPDTQYF. Drawing the rest from reference TRBV7-9 and TRBJ2-3, the complete variable domain is DTGVSQNPRHKITKRGQNVTFRCDPISEHNRLYWYRQTLGQGPEFLTYFQNEAQLEKSRLLSDRFSAERPKGSFSTLEIQRTEQGDSAMYLCASSTATSGPDTQYFGPGTRLTVL.

This rearrangement joins TRBV27 to TRBJ2-7; the TRBD1 assignment by TCRdb is unverifiable without DNA. The length of the CDR3 is 14 residues. Germline V gene sequence: CDR1 MNHEY, CDR2 SMNVEV (reference sequence). Here the CDR3 reads CASRFRGSAYEQYF.

This chain connects TRBV5-1 to TRBJ1-1; TCRdb returns TRBD1, unconfirmable since there is no DNA. There are 14 residues in the CDR3. Germline CDR1 SGHRS, CDR2 YFSETQ. The CDR3 sequence is CASSNDRLGTEAFF. The full variable domain, with the rest looked up from reference TRBV5-1 and TRBJ1-1, is KAGVTQTPRYLIKTRGQQVTLSCSPISGHRSVSWYQQTPGQGLQFLFEYFSETQRNKGNFPGRFSGRQFSNSRSEMNVSTLELGDSALYLCASSNDRLGTEAFFGQGTRLTVV.

The chain uses TRBV10-3 and TRBJ2-3; TCRdb names TRBD2, which stays unverified in the absence of DNA. The CDR3 runs to 15 residues. CDR1 and CDR2 (germline): ENHRY, SYGVKD. The CDR3 here is CATRPSGLSTDTQYF.

This chain connects TRBV20-1 to TRBJ2-4; checking the TCRdb D call of TRBD1 is not possible without DNA. Germline CDR1 reads DFQATT; CDR2 reads SNEGSKA (reference sequence). CDR3 size: 17 residues. The CDR3 sequence: CSARPDPGQGAKNIQYF.